These 28 T cell receptor beta chains share one sample of origin, sequenced in a study of T-cell reconstitution after alpha-beta-depleted transplantation in children. Construction of the TCRbeta library involved unique molecular identifiers. A single record per CDR3 protein comes from TCRdb applying MiXCR to the PCR reads. The data show 400,000 to 500,000 distinct CDR3 sequences, 11% seen once. The sample was PBMCs from the stem cell graft donor, taken from the stem cell graft. The receptor set was obtained from a human donor who donated a stem cell graft to a child with acute myeloid leukemia.

The V and J genes are TRBV7-2 and TRBJ2-3, with 15 bases lining up with TRBD2. CDR3 length: 17 amino acids. Germline CDR1 reads SGHTA; CDR2 reads FQGNSA. V lost 2 bases, J lost 6 bases, and 6 bases stayed unmatched. The CDR3 DNA reads as TGTGCCAGCAGCTTAAGGACTAGCGGGAGGGCCGGCGATACGCAGTATTTT. It translates to CASSLRTSGRAGDTQYF.

The chain couples TRBV6-2 or TRBV6-3 to TRBJ1-1, with a tentative D call TRBD1 (5 bases). From germline, CDR1 is MNHEY and CDR2 SVGEGT. The CDR3 length is 17 residues. The V gene lost 3 bases and the J gene lost 6 bases, with 23 bases spanning the gap. The CDR3: CASSYPWLAGSRPEAFF. The CDR3 DNA reads TGTGCCAGCAGTTATCCCTGGTTGGCAGGGTCTCGCCCTGAAGCTTTCTTT.

The chain couples TRBV20-1 to TRBJ1-1; D is unclear. CDR3 size: 14 residues. V was cut by 0 bases and J by 6 bases, with 14 bases left in between. Looked up from germline, CDR1 is DFQATT and CDR2 is SNEGSKA (reference sequence). The CDR3 protein is CSARDPLGLAEAFF. For the CDR3, the DNA is TGCAGTGCTAGAGATCCCCTCGGGCTGGCTGAAGCTTTCTTT.

The V call is TRBV19, the J call TRBJ2-7; D unresolved. The germline V gene encodes CDR1 LNHDA and CDR2 SQIVND (reference sequence). V lost 5 bases and J 3 bases, leaving 14 bases between the germline ends. The CDR3 covers 14 residues. Here the CDR3 reads CASSFSVPDYEQYF. CDR3 DNA sequence: TGTGCCAGTAGTTTCTCAGTACCAGACTACGAGCAGTACTTC.

The V gene is TRBV5-6, the J gene TRBJ2-1, with 7 bases matching TRBD2. J gave up 9 bases and V 0 bases, and 12 bases lay outside the gene matches. CDR1 and CDR2 (germline): SGHDT, YYEEEE. The CDR3 loop spans 16 amino acids. The CDR3 sequence is CASSLGSGVPSSEQFF. The CDR3 DNA reads TGTGCCAGCAGCTTGGGGAGCGGGGTACCGTCGAGTGAGCAGTTCTTC.

This clonotype was seen repeatedly, ten times or more. The V and J genes are TRBV7-8 and TRBJ2-3; 8 positions agree with TRBD2. V was pared by 3 bases and J by 5 bases, with 7 bases of the junction left unmatched. Germline values: CDR1 SGHVS, CDR2 FQNEAQ. The CDR3 has 15 amino acids. The CDR3 DNA follows: TGTGCCAGCAGCTTCGACGGGGGGGCCGGAGATACGCAGTATTTT. Protein sequence: CASSFDGGAGDTQYF.

The rearrangement links TRBV20-1 to TRBJ2-1; 15 bases fit TRBD2. The CDR3 runs 13 residues. Germline V gene sequence: CDR1 DFQATT, CDR2 SNEGSKA (reference sequence). J was trimmed by 9 bases and V by 8 bases; bases with no gene match: 5. This CDR3 is CSPGLAGGGEQFF. CDR3 coding DNA: TGCAGTCCAGGACTAGCGGGAGGGGGTGAGCAGTTCTTC.

The V and J genes are TRBV29-1 and TRBJ2-2, with D possibly TRBD2 on 5 matching bases. The CDR3 contains 13 residues. In germline, CDR1 is SQVTM, CDR2 ANQGSEA. V was shortened by 0 bases and J by 7 bases, with 9 bases between the two germline ends. In DNA form, the CDR3 reads TGCAGCGTTGAAGATGCAGGAGGCGGGGAGCTGTTTTTT. Protein: CSVEDAGGGELFF.

The CDR3 sequence is CSPGVETNEKLFF. The CDR3 nucleotides are TGCAGTCCTGGGGTCGAGACTAATGAAAAACTGTTTTTT. The V call is TRBV20-1, the J call TRBJ1-4; D gene uncertain. Trimming left V 8 bases short and J 2 bases short, with 12 bases between. The CDR3 loop spans 13 amino acids. Germline V gives CDR1 DFQATT, CDR2 SNEGSKA (reference sequence).

This clonotype was counted many times. The V gene is TRBV6-5, the J gene TRBJ2-2; TRBD1 or TRBD2 may be the D gene (5 bases each). V was cut by 0 bases and J by 4 bases, with 9 bases left in between. The V gene's germline CDR1 is MNHEY and CDR2 SVGAGI. The CDR3 has 15 residues. CDR3 nucleotide sequence: TGTGCCAGCAGTTACTCCGCCGGGACCACCGGGGAGCTGTTTTTT. It translates to CASSYSAGTTGELFF.

V usage is TRBV7-2 and J usage is TRBJ1-1; 7 positions match TRBD1. The CDR3 has 15 amino acids. In germline, CDR1 is SGHTA, CDR2 FQGNSA. V shed 4 bases and J 7 bases; nucleotides not matched to a gene: 12. CDR3 residues: CASSSGQESWGEAFF. The CDR3 DNA sequence: TGTGCCAGCAGCTCCGGACAGGAGTCGTGGGGTGAAGCTTTCTTT. The variable domain in full, completed from reference TRBV7-2 and TRBJ1-1, reads GAGVSQSPSNKVTEKGKDVELRCDPISGHTALYWYRQSLGQGLEFLIYFQGNSAPDKSGLPSDRFSAERTGGSVSTLTIQRTQQEDSAVYLCASSSGQESWGEAFFGQGTRLTVV.

This clonotype was counted ten times or more. The rearrangement uses TRBV6-5 and TRBJ2-5, with D perhaps assigned TRBD1 or TRBD2 (5 bases each). Trimming cost V 2 bases and J 3 bases, with 19 bases left between them. The CDR3 sequence is 17 residues long. Germline V lookup: CDR1 MNHEY, CDR2 SVGAGI. CDR3 protein: CASSYDSGTGRKETQYF. CDR3 DNA: TGTGCCAGCAGTTACGATTCAGGAACGGGGCGAAAAGAGACCCAGTACTTC.

This clonotype appeared a few times. The V call is TRBV5-1, the J call TRBJ2-2; D is unresolved. CDR1 is SGHRS, CDR2 YFSETQ, per germline. Trimming took off 0 bases at V and 4 bases at J, with 10 bases between the two ends. This CDR3 region has 15 residues. The CDR3 DNA is TGCGCCAGCAGCTTGGGTCAGATACTCACCGGGGAGCTGTTTTTT. This codes for CASSLGQILTGELFF.

This clonotype has a count of ten or more. Because it lacks the conserved phenylalanine or tryptophan at the end, this CDR3 is likely a read error. No DNA is shown, since the ends of the CDR3 on it are uncertain; the CDR3 is the one TCRdb lists. The chain employs TRBV7-3 and TRBJ2-7; the D call in the table, TRBD1, was not verified against the DNA. Both ends counted, the CDR3 spans 11 residues. The germline V gene has CDR1 SGHTA and CDR2 FQGTGA. The CDR3 sequence: CASSSHGRGHN.

The table lists this clonotype with a few counts. This sequence joins TRBV5-5 and TRBJ2-1, with TRBD1 matching over 10 bases. Germline V gene data show CDR1 as SGHKS and CDR2 as YYEKEE (reference sequence). V gave up 2 bases and J gave up 7 bases; unmatched junction bases: 3. This CDR3 region has 14 residues. The CDR3 region is CASSFRTGGNEQFF. CDR3 nucleotides: TGTGCCAGCAGCTTCCGGACAGGGGGTAATGAGCAGTTCTTC. Full variable domain (rest looked up from reference TRBV5-5 and TRBJ2-1): DAGVTQSPTHLIKTRGQQVTLRCSPISGHKSVSWYQQVLGQGPQFIFQYYEKEERGRGNFPDRFSARQFPNYSSELNVNALLLGDSALYLCASSFRTGGNEQFFGPGTRLTVL.

This clonotype has ten or more counts. The J gene is TRBJ1-5, the V gene TRBV7-8; D is possibly TRBD1 (5 bases). Germline V gene data show CDR1 as SGHVS and CDR2 as FQNEAQ. V was trimmed by 0 bases and J by 0 bases, leaving 12 bases between them. The CDR3 contains 17 residues. The CDR3 loop is CASSLALAGASNQPQHF. The CDR3 bases are TGTGCCAGCAGCTTAGCATTGGCCGGGGCTAGCAATCAGCCCCAGCATTTT.

The V gene is TRBV5-1, the J gene TRBJ2-7, with 10 bases lining up with TRBD1. Unmatched junction bases numbered 9, after V lost 4 bases and J lost 2 bases. The CDR3 totals 16 residues. Germline lookup yields CDR1 SGHRS and CDR2 YFSETQ. The CDR3 sequence: CASSLMMGQGTYEQYV. The CDR3 nucleotides read TGCGCCAGCAGCCTGATGATGGGACAGGGGACCTACGAGCAGTACGTC.

This clonotype was counted many times. CDR3 sequence: CASSPAGPYEQYF. CDR3 DNA: TGTGCCAGCAGCCCCGCTGGGCCCTACGAGCAGTACTTC. The gene calls are TRBV12-3 or TRBV12-4 and TRBJ2-7; no clear D. V was cut by 6 bases and J by 2 bases, with 11 bases left in between. This CDR3 has 13 amino acids.

In this sample, this clonotype turned up a few times. The chain carries TRBV20-1 and TRBJ1-1, with 8 bases matching TRBD1. The V gene's germline CDR1 is DFQATT and CDR2 SNEGSKA (reference sequence). With V trimmed by 6 bases and J by 0 bases, 3 bases remained unmatched. The CDR3 runs to 13 residues. This CDR3 reads CSAVDRVNTEAFF. The CDR3 bases are TGCAGTGCCGTGGACAGGGTGAACACTGAAGCTTTCTTT.

In this sample, this clonotype turned up many times. CDR3: CASSLWDRGAGGSVHTDTQYF. CDR3 sequence (DNA): TGTGCCAGCAGTCTATGGGACAGAGGAGCCGGTGGCTCTGTTCACACAGATACGCAGTATTTT. The rearrangement uses TRBV12-3 or TRBV12-4 and TRBJ2-3, with 7 bases identical to TRBD1. Germline trimming cut 5 bases from V and 2 bases from J; bases unmatched to any gene: 25. The length of the CDR3 is 21 residues.

In its sample, this clonotype was seen a few times. V is TRBV29-1 and J is TRBJ2-5; D is uncertain. V gave up 6 bases and J gave up 5 bases, with 10 bases separating them. This CDR3 has 11 residues. Germline CDR1 and CDR2: SQVTM and ANQGSEA. The DNA for the CDR3 is TGCAGCGTCGATGAGTGGGAGACCCAGTACTTC. This sequence encodes CSVDEWETQYF.

The V call is TRBV28, the J call TRBJ2-7; D may be TRBD1 or TRBD2 (5 bases each). Deletions cut 2 bases from V and 3 bases from J, with 14 bases between. The CDR3 extends over 15 amino acids. The germline V gene has CDR1 MDHEN and CDR2 SYDVKM. The CDR3 region has the DNA TGTGCCAGCAGTTTAAGAGGGTCGGGGCTCTACGAGCAGTACTTC. Its translation: CASSLRGSGLYEQYF.

The chain links TRBV11-3 to TRBJ2-1; TRBD1 is a possible D gene (6 bases). The CDR3 is made up of 14 amino acids. The germline V gene has CDR1 SGHNT and CDR2 YENEEA. V lost 2 bases and J lost 5, with 10 bases in between. CDR3 DNA: TGTGCCAGCAGCTTAAGTTGGACAGACAATGAGCAGTTCTTC. This codes for CASSLSWTDNEQFF.

The V gene is TRBV15, the J gene TRBJ2-1; TRBD2 aligns across 14 bases. V was clipped by 0 bases and J by 8 bases; unmatched bases: 6. This CDR3 has 17 residues. Germline CDR1 and CDR2: LNHNV and YYDKDF (reference sequence). The CDR3 sequence is CATSRDPGLAGEDEQFF. CDR3 coding DNA: TGTGCCACCAGCAGAGATCCGGGACTAGCGGGAGAAGATGAGCAGTTCTTC.

This clonotype was recorded a few times. The chain employs TRBV5-6 and TRBJ2-5; D is perhaps TRBD2 (6 bases). This CDR3 has 13 amino acids. Germline V lookup: CDR1 SGHDT, CDR2 YYEEEE. V was pared by 6 bases and J by 5 bases, with 14 bases between. The CDR3 here is CASKKEGQETQYF. The CDR3 DNA sequence: TGTGCCAGCAAAAAGGAGGGCCAGGAGACCCAGTACTTC.

Only a few counts were recorded for this clonotype. The rearrangement links TRBV20-1 to TRBJ1-4; 7 positions agree with TRBD1. V shed 1 base, J shed 5 bases, and the junction held 4 bases outside the gene matches. The V gene's germline CDR1 is DFQATT and CDR2 SNEGSKA (reference sequence). The CDR3 length is 14 residues. This CDR3 reads CSARAQGRNEKLFF. CDR3 sequence (DNA): TGCAGTGCTAGAGCACAGGGGAGGAATGAAAAACTGTTTTTT.

The CDR3 DNA sequence: TGTGCCAGCAGCAGCGACTGGAACACCGGGGAGCTGTTTTTT. Protein: CASSSDWNTGELFF. V and J are TRBV14 and TRBJ2-2; the D is unclear. CDR3 length: 14 amino acids. V dropped 5 bases and J dropped 1 base, with 8 bases sitting between them. In germline, CDR1 is SGHDN, CDR2 FVKESK.

This sequence joins TRBV7-3 and TRBJ2-2, with TRBD2 matching 7 bases. The CDR3 sequence is 16 residues long. The J segment lost 6 bases and the V segment lost 5 bases, leaving 12 bases of the junction unmatched. Germline CDR1 SGHTA, CDR2 FQGTGA. In DNA, the CDR3 is TGTGCCAGCAGCCCTGACGGCGGGAGCCTCGCCGGGGAGCTGTTTTTT. Translated: CASSPDGGSLAGELFF.